A single sample is the source of the 30 T cell receptor beta chains below, sequenced in a study of blood T cells in healthy people across ages (dated by TCRdb to about 2015). Receptor libraries were prepared by 5' RACE. Instrument on record: Illumina HiSeq 2500. The second PCR ran for about 7 to 11 cycles and used a J-beta primer mix along with a sample-barcoded 5' primer. The raw public data were reprocessed by TCRdb itself: fastp quality trimming at Q25, MiXCR clonotype calling, in-frame beta chains only. Records with the same CDR3 protein are collapsed into one entry carrying the most frequent genes and DNA. This sample lists roughly 800,000 distinct CDR3 sequences; roughly 26% were detected once. Jointly, the top ten make up over 2.5% of the sample. This sample was also put to use in a study of T cells of mothers and their children.

The sample taken for sequencing was blood. The origin of the receptors is a boy aged 10-17 years in good health.

This clonotype was detected a few times. The rearrangement uses TRBV7-9 and TRBJ2-4; 13 nucleotides align to TRBD2. The V gene's germline CDR1 is SEHNR and CDR2 FQNEAQ (reference sequence). The CDR3 loop spans 17 amino acids. V was clipped by 5 bases and J by 6 bases; unmatched bases: 10. The CDR3 nucleotides read TGTGCCAGCAGCCCCCAACTAGCGGGGGGGCCGGGAAACATTCAGTACTTC. This sequence encodes CASSPQLAGGPGNIQYF. Full variable domain (outside the CDR3, taken from reference TRBV7-9 and TRBJ2-4): DTGVSQNPRHKITKRGQNVTFRCDPISEHNRLYWYRQTLGQGPEFLTYFQNEAQLEKSRLLSDRFSAERPKGSFSTLEIQRTEQGDSAMYLCASSPQLAGGPGNIQYFGAGTRLSVL.

V usage is TRBV10-2 and J usage is TRBJ2-5; perhaps D is TRBD1 or TRBD2 (5 bases each). The J call may be incorrect, as the DNA end agrees better with TRBJ2-7. Germline V CDR1 and CDR2: WSHSY, SAAADI. The CDR3 is made up of 12 amino acids. In DNA, the CDR3 is TGCGCCAGCACTCCGGGTGGGGGCGAGCAGTACTTC. Its protein product is CASTPGGGEQYF.

This clonotype has more than one count but fewer than ten. The rearrangement uses TRBV10-3 and TRBJ2-3; D is perhaps TRBD1 (5 bases). Trimming left V 7 bases short and J 4 bases short, with 12 bases between. There are 13 residues in the CDR3. CDR1 is ENHRY and CDR2 is SYGVKD in the germline V gene. This CDR3 is CAITAGSPDTQYF. The CDR3 DNA reads TGTGCCATCACCGCAGGGTCCCCAGATACGCAGTATTTT.

V and J are TRBV6-1 and TRBJ2-5; 9 positions match TRBD2. The assigned J gene may be wrong: the sequence end matches TRBJ2-1 better. Looked up from germline, CDR1 is MNHNS and CDR2 is SASEGT. The CDR3 is 16 amino acids. The CDR3 protein is CASSEVFAGGKNEQFF. In DNA, the CDR3 is TGTGCCAGCAGTGAAGTGTTCGCGGGGGGGAAAAATGAGCAGTTCTTC.

This clonotype was recorded a few times. The chain couples TRBV25-1 to TRBJ2-5, with D perhaps given as TRBD1 or TRBD2 (5 bases each). Near its end, the DNA agrees better with TRBJ2-7, so the J call may be wrong. CDR1 and CDR2 (germline): MGHDK, SYGVNS. The CDR3 totals 14 residues. The CDR3 coding sequence is TGTGCCAGCCAGCCCGGGACGGTCTCCTACGAGCAGTACTTC. This translates into CASQPGTVSYEQYF.

CDR3 DNA sequence: TGTGCCAGCAGCCAAACTATCCGGGACAGGGGTATCAACGAGCAGTACTTC. Translating gives CASSQTIRDRGINEQYF. This sequence joins TRBV3-1 and TRBJ2-5, with 10 bases lining up with TRBD1. Matching the DNA end better, TRBJ2-7 makes the J call doubtful. Germline V gene sequence: CDR1 LGHDT, CDR2 YNNKEL (reference sequence). This CDR3 has 17 residues.

V usage is TRBV29-1 and J usage is TRBJ1-2; D is undetermined. V was clipped by 7 bases and J by 5 bases, with 17 bases between them. The length of the CDR3 is 13 residues. Germline CDR1 and CDR2: SQVTM and ANQGSEA. The CDR3 protein is CSAKSRVGYGYTF. In nucleotides, the CDR3 is TGCAGCGCCAAGAGCCGGGTGGGGTATGGCTACACCTTC.

The genes are TRBV12-3 or TRBV12-4 and TRBJ2-5; TRBD1 might be the D (6 bases). CDR3 length: 14 amino acids. V shed 6 bases and J shed 4 bases, with 15 bases lying between them. The CDR3 coding sequence is TGTGCCAGCAGCTACACAGGGAGTGCAGAGACCCAGTACTTC. It translates to CASSYTGSAETQYF.

This clonotype was found once. This sequence joins TRBV2 and TRBJ2-1; 9 bases line up with TRBD2. This CDR3 is 16 amino acids long. Germline values: CDR1 SNHLY, CDR2 FYNNEI. V shed 7 bases, J shed 2 bases, and the junction held 9 bases outside the gene matches. In nucleotides, the CDR3 is TGTGCCAGCATACGTGGGGGCGGGGGGGCCTACAATGAGCAGTTCTTC. Residues: CASIRGGGGAYNEQFF.

This clonotype has just a few counts. V gene TRBV30 combines with J gene TRBJ1-6, with 7 bases aligning to TRBD1. The CDR3 extends over 15 amino acids. CDR1 GTSNPN and CDR2 SVGIG come from the germline V gene (reference sequence). Trimming removed 0 bases from V and 7 bases from J; junction bases left unmatched: 6. The CDR3 DNA follows: TGTGCCTGGAGTGTACTCAGGGGGACGAATTCACCCCTCCACTTT. Its translation: CAWSVLRGTNSPLHF.

This clonotype was counted between two and nine times. The J gene is TRBJ2-5, the V gene TRBV7-9; D is perhaps TRBD1 or TRBD2 (6 bases each). Trimming stripped 3 bases from V and 11 bases from J, with 22 bases between. CDR1 is SEHNR and CDR2 is FQNEAQ in the germline V gene (reference sequence). There are 15 residues in the CDR3. In nucleotides, the CDR3 is TGTGCCAGCAGCTTGTCCGGGCCGGGGACACGGGAGCAGTACTTC. This translates into CASSLSGPGTREQYF.

A few counts support this clonotype. The V gene is TRBV30, the J gene TRBJ2-1; D is perhaps TRBD2 (6 bases). The J call is uncertain, as TRBJ2-5 better fits the DNA end. The CDR3 totals 13 residues. Germline assignment: CDR1 GTSNPN and CDR2 SVGIG (reference sequence). The CDR3 DNA sequence: TGTGCCTGTGCCGGGACTCTACTCCAGACCCAGTACTTC. Translated, it gives CACAGTLLQTQYF.

The genes are TRBV4-1 and TRBJ1-4; no clear D gene. Trimming left V 0 bases short and J 4 bases short, with 15 bases between. CDR3 length: 17 amino acids. The V gene's germline CDR1 is MGHRA and CDR2 YSYEKL. CDR3 region: CASSQENQRVRNEKLFF. The CDR3 region has the DNA TGCGCCAGCAGCCAAGAAAACCAGAGGGTTCGTAATGAAAAACTGTTTTTT.

A few counts support this clonotype. This chain links TRBV4-2 with TRBJ1-5; no definite D call. Germline CDR1 reads LGHNA; CDR2 reads YNFKEQ. This CDR3 contains 15 residues. V gave up 0 bases and J gave up 4 bases, with 10 bases separating them. This chain's CDR3 is CASSQDRPGNQPQHF. The CDR3 DNA is TGTGCCAGCAGCCAAGATCGACCTGGGAATCAGCCCCAGCATTTT.

This clonotype was counted a few times. The V and J genes are TRBV5-1 and TRBJ1-4; D is possibly TRBD1 (5 bases). CDR3 length: 14 amino acids. Deletions cut 0 bases from V and 4 bases from J, with 7 bases between. CDR1 and CDR2 from the germline V gene are SGHRS and YFSETQ. CDR3: CASSLEQGNEKLFF. The CDR3 DNA sequence: TGCGCCAGCAGCTTGGAGCAGGGTAATGAAAAACTGTTTTTT.

This clonotype was recorded a few times. The CDR3 DNA is TGTGCCAGCTTGGGGGGACTATATCAGCCCCAGCATTTT. This translates into CASLGGLYQPQHF. The chain has TRBV2 and TRBJ1-5, with a possible D match to TRBD1 (5 bases). The ends were cut back, 8 bases at V and 5 bases at J, with 13 bases in the middle. The CDR3 runs to 13 residues. The germline gives CDR1 SNHLY, CDR2 FYNNEI.

V usage is TRBV29-1 and J usage is TRBJ1-2; TRBD1 matches at 7 bases. Germline CDR1 and CDR2: SQVTM and ANQGSEA. V shed 4 bases and J 7 bases; nucleotides not matched to a gene: 12. CDR3 length equals 14 residues. The CDR3 sequence is CSVGQGDLAGGYTF. The CDR3 nucleotides are TGCAGCGTTGGTCAGGGGGACCTCGCTGGTGGCTACACCTTC.

The rearrangement joins TRBV6-6 to TRBJ1-4; D perhaps matches TRBD1 (6 bases). CDR3 size: 14 residues. The V end lost 5 bases, the J end lost 7 bases, and 14 bases lay between the germline ends. Germline lookup yields CDR1 MNHNY and CDR2 SVGAGI (reference sequence). CDR3 residues: CASSIQGESEKLFF. CDR3 coding DNA: TGTGCCAGCAGTATACAGGGCGAAAGTGAAAAACTGTTTTTT.

The V gene is TRBV5-1, the J gene TRBJ1-4; 7 bases are a match to TRBD1. V was pared by 3 bases and J by 4 bases, with 3 bases of the junction left unmatched. CDR3 length: 14 residues. Per germline, CDR1 SGHRS and CDR2 YFSETQ. The CDR3 reads CASSYRDSNEKLFF. CDR3 nucleotides: TGCGCCAGCAGCTACCGGGACAGTAATGAAAAACTGTTTTTT. Complete variable domain (other parts from reference TRBV5-1 and TRBJ1-4): KAGVTQTPRYLIKTRGQQVTLSCSPISGHRSVSWYQQTPGQGLQFLFEYFSETQRNKGNFPGRFSGRQFSNSRSEMNVSTLELGDSALYLCASSYRDSNEKLFFGSGTQLSVL.

The chain employs TRBV28 and TRBJ1-6; no definite D call. CDR1 and CDR2 from the germline V gene are MDHEN and SYDVKM. Trimming stripped 1 base from V and 6 bases from J, with 13 bases between. The CDR3 extends over 16 amino acids. The CDR3 DNA sequence: TGTGCCAGCAGTTTATTTCCGTCCGGAACTAATTCACCCCTCCACTTT. Translated, it gives CASSLFPSGTNSPLHF.

This clonotype came up a few times. One end of the junction does not line up with germline, which may come from a read error. The J gene is TRBJ1-2, the V gene TRBV28, with D uncertain. The CDR3 runs 15 residues. The germline gives CDR1 MDHEN, CDR2 SYDVKM. DNA for the CDR3: TGTGCCGGCAGTTTTTGTGTCAGTTGTTCCAATGGCTACACCTTC. Amino acids: CAGSFCVSCSNGYTF.

V gene TRBV10-2 combines with J gene TRBJ2-2, with 10 bases fitting TRBD2. Germline CDR1 reads WSHSY; CDR2 reads SAAADI. V lost 6 bases and J lost 4; bases outside the gene matches: 5. The CDR3 is 15 residues long. The CDR3 sequence: CASRGTSEITGELFF. The CDR3 DNA is TGCGCCAGCAGGGGGACTAGCGAGATCACCGGGGAGCTGTTTTTT.

The rearrangement uses TRBV6-5 and TRBJ2-1, with D possibly matching TRBD2 (5 bases). The CDR3 totals 14 residues. V gave up 7 bases and J gave up 4 bases, with 14 bases separating them. Germline V gene data show CDR1 as MNHEY and CDR2 as SVGAGI. The CDR3 loop is CASKEEWEYNEQFF. The CDR3 DNA follows: TGTGCCAGCAAGGAGGAGTGGGAATACAATGAGCAGTTCTTC.

This clonotype has only a few counts. The gene calls are TRBV7-2 and TRBJ1-1; 10 bases match TRBD1. Germline lookup yields CDR1 SGHTA and CDR2 FQGNSA. The CDR3 totals 15 residues. V gave up 2 bases and J gave up 6 bases; unmatched junction bases: 6. The CDR3 region has the DNA TGTGCCAGCAGCTTAAACAGACAGGGGGCTGCTGAAGCTTTCTTT. Amino acids: CASSLNRQGAAEAFF.

This clonotype showed up just a few times. The CDR3 DNA reads as TGCAGCGTTGAGTACGGCTATGGGGCCAACGTCCTGACTTTC. It codes for CSVEYGYGANVLTF. V usage is TRBV29-1 and J usage is TRBJ2-6; no reliable D call. From germline, CDR1 is SQVTM and CDR2 ANQGSEA. CDR3 size: 14 residues. V was trimmed by 3 bases and J by 3 bases, leaving 9 bases between them.

The chain is built from TRBV11-2 and TRBJ1-2; TRBD1 aligns across 7 bases. CDR1 SGHAT and CDR2 FQNNGV come from the germline V gene. The length of the CDR3 is 14 residues. The junction had 7 bases not matched to a gene; V was cut back by 3 bases and J by 6 bases. The DNA of the CDR3 is TGTGCCAGCAGCTTCAGGGGGGGCGCGAATGGCTACACCTTC. It translates to CASSFRGGANGYTF. The full variable domain, with the rest looked up from reference TRBV11-2 and TRBJ1-2, is EAGVAQSPRYKIIEKRQSVAFWCNPISGHATLYWYQQILGQGPKLLIQFQNNGVVDDSQLPKDRFSAERLKGVDSTLKIQPAKLEDSAVYLCASSFRGGANGYTFGSGTRLTVV.

As concerns this clonotype: Sequence at one end of the junction differs from germline and may be a read error. The chain has TRBV7-9 and TRBJ2-3, with D tentatively TRBD1 or TRBD2 (5 bases each). CDR1 is SEHNR, CDR2 FQNEAQ, per germline (reference sequence). The CDR3 is made up of 15 amino acids. CDR3 sequence reads: CASSFIEGLTDTQCF. The CDR3 coding sequence is TGTGCCAGCAGCTTTATAGAGGGGCTCACAGATACGCAGTGTTTT.

This clonotype was seen a few times. This chain links TRBV5-1 with TRBJ2-5, with 14 bases that match TRBD2. The DNA matches TRBJ2-1 better at its end, which makes the J call doubtful. Germline-derived CDR1 and CDR2 are SGHRS and YFSETQ. The CDR3 is 16 amino acids. The DNA for the CDR3 is TGCGCCAGCAGCAGACTAGCGGGGGGGCCGGGGAATGAGCAGTTCTTC. Translated, it gives CASSRLAGGPGNEQFF.

This clonotype has a handful of counts. The chain joins TRBV7-9 to TRBJ1-2, with D perhaps TRBD1 (5 bases). The CDR3 spans 13 residues. Germline V gene data show CDR1 as SEHNR and CDR2 as FQNEAQ (reference sequence). Trimming shortened V by 2 bases and J by 4 bases, and 8 bases separated the two germline ends. The CDR3 reads CASSLRGGYGYTF. In DNA form, the CDR3 reads TGTGCCAGCAGCTTACGGGGCGGCTATGGCTACACCTTC.

J is TRBJ1-6 and V is TRBV29-1, with a tentative D call TRBD1 (6 bases). CDR1 and CDR2 (germline): SQVTM, ANQGSEA. CDR3 length: 17 amino acids. In nucleotides, the CDR3 is TGCAGGGAACCTTGGGACAAGATGTGTGCCTATAATTCACCCCTCCACTTT. Protein sequence: CREPWDKMCAYNSPLHF.